This TCR beta chain is from a study of cytomegalovirus exposure and HLA in healthy donors. PCR amplification relied on 60 Vbeta primers (plus 13 Jbeta primers). Assay: immunoSEQ multiplex PCR; the TCRdb copy retains only in-frame clones and omits some. The sample holds approximately 140,000 clones, around 80% seen once. CDR1 is MGHRA, CDR2 YSYEKL, per germline. The CDR3 is 19 amino acids. Regarding this clone: Its antigen is undetermined. One end of the junction fails to match germline, which may point to a read error.

Whole-study results and caveats: The classifier, whose performance was assessed in both the original and validation cohorts, reportedly diagnosed cytomegalovirus status with high specificity and sensitivity. It was about 150 TCR beta chains that were listed as cytomegalovirus-associated.

The V call is TRBV4-1, the J call TRBJ1-3; D gene uncertain. Material for sequencing was PBMCs. This clonotype was sampled from a woman aged 18-29 years in good health and CMV-seronegative. The CDR3, as DNA: TGCGCCGGCAGCCAAGTAAGAGGGCATGGTGCTCCCTCTGGAAACACCATATATTTT. The encoded protein is CAGSQVRGHGAPSGNTIYF.